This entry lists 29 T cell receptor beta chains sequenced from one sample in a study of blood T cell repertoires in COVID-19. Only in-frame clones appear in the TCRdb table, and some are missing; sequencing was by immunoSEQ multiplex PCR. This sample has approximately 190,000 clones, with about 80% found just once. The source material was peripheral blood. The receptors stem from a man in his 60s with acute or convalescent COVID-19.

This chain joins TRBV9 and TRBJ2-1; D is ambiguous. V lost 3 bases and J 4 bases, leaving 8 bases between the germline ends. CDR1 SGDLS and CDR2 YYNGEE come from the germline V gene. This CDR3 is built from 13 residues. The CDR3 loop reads CASSETAYNEQFF. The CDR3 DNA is TGTGCCAGCAGCGAAACAGCATACAATGAGCAGTTCTTC. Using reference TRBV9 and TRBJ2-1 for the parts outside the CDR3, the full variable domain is DSGVTQTPKHLITATGQRVTLRCSPRSGDLSVYWYQQSLDQGLQFLIQYYNGEERAKGNILERFSAQQFPDLHSELNLSSLELGDSALYFCASSETAYNEQFFGPGTRLTVL.

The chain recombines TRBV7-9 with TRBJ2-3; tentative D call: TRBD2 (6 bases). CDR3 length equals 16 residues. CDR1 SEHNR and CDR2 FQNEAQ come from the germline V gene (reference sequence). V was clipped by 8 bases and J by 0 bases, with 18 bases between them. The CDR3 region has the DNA TGTGCCAGCCACTCTTTGCGGGGAAGAAGCACAGATACGCAGTATTTT. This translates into CASHSLRGRSTDTQYF.

Here the CDR3 reads CASTASSDTQYF. The DNA of the CDR3 is TGTGCCAGCACCGCCAGTAGCGATACGCAGTATTTT. The V and J genes are TRBV25-1 and TRBJ2-3; unclear D gene. Germline CDR1 reads MGHDK; CDR2 reads SYGVNS. The CDR3 loop spans 12 amino acids. With 7 bases removed from V and 6 bases from J, the gap between germline ends came to 11 bases.

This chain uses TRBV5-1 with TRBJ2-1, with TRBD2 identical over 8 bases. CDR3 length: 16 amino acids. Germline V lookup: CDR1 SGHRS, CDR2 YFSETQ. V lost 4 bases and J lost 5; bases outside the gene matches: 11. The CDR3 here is CASSQIAGIDNNEQFF. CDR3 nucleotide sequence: TGCGCCAGCAGCCAGATAGCGGGAATCGACAACAATGAGCAGTTCTTC.

CDR3 protein: CASSIEDRGHSPLHF. CDR3 bases: TGTGCCAGTAGTATAGAGGACAGGGGACATTCACCCCTCCACTTT. The chain carries TRBV19 and TRBJ1-6; 9 positions agree with TRBD1. The CDR3 consists of 15 residues. Looked up from germline, CDR1 is LNHDA and CDR2 is SQIVND (reference sequence). V lost 0 bases, J lost 8 bases, and 2 bases stayed unmatched.

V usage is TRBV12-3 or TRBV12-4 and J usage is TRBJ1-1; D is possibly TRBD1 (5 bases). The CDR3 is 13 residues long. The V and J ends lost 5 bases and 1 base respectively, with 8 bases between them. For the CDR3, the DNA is TGTGCCAGCAGTCCCGGGGGGAACACTGAAGCTTTCTTT. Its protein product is CASSPGGNTEAFF.

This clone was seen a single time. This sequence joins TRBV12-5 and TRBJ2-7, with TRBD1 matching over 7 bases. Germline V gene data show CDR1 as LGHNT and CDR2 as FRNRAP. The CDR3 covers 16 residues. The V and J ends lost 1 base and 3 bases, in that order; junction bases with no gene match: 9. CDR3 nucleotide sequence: TGTGCTAGTGGTTTGGGGGTTACAGGGGCTGGCTACGAGCAGTACTTC. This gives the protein CASGLGVTGAGYEQYF.

The CDR3 nucleotides are TGTGCCAGCAGTGATAGCAGTTACGAGCAGTACTTC. Protein: CASSDSSYEQYF. The chain carries TRBV25-1 and TRBJ2-7; D not resolved. This CDR3 has 12 amino acids. Per germline, CDR1 MGHDK and CDR2 SYGVNS. Trimming left V 3 bases short and J 4 bases short, with 7 bases between.

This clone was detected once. The CDR3 sequence is CTSSQEGGRLSYNEQFF. The CDR3 DNA follows: TGCACCAGCAGCCAAGAGGGCGGGAGGTTATCTTACAATGAGCAGTTCTTC. The chain is built from TRBV1 and TRBJ2-1; TRBD2 is the table's D call and was not checked against the DNA. TRBV1 is a documented pseudogene. There are 17 residues in the CDR3.

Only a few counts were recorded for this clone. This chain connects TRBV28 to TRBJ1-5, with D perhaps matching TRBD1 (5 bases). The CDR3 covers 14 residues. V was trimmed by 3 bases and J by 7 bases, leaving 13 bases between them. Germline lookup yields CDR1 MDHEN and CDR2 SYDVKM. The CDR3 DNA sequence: TGTGCCAGCAGTTTCCTCAGGGTTGGGCAGCCCCAGCATTTT. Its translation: CASSFLRVGQPQHF.

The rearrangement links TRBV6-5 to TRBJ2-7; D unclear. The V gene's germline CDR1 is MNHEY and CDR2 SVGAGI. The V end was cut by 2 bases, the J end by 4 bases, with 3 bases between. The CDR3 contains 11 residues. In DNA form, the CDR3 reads TGTGCCAGCAGTTACCGGTACGAGCAGTACTTC. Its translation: CASSYRYEQYF.

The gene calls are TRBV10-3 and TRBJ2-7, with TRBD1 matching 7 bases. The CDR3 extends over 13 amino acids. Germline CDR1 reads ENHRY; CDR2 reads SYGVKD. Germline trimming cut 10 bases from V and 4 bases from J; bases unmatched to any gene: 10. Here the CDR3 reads CATHEGRGYEQYF. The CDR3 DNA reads TGTGCCACCCACGAGGGCAGGGGGTACGAGCAGTACTTC.

This CDR3 reads CASSPSRNQPQHF. CDR3 bases: TGCGCCAGCAGCCCGAGCCGAAATCAGCCCCAGCATTTT. The rearrangement joins TRBV5-1 to TRBJ1-5, with D unclear. Germline CDR1 reads SGHRS; CDR2 reads YFSETQ. This CDR3 has 13 amino acids. V lost 4 bases and J 4 bases, leaving 9 bases between the germline ends.

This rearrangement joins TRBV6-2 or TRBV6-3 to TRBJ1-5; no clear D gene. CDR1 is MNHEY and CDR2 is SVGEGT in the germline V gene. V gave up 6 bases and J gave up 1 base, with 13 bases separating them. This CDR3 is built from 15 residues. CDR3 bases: TGTGCCAGCAGCGAGACTTCCCGGAGCAATCAGCCCCAGCATTTT. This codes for CASSETSRSNQPQHF.

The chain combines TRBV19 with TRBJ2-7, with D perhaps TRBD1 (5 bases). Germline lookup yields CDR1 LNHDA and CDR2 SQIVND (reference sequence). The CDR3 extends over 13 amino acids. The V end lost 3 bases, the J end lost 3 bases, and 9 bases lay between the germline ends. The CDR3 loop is CASSIVDSYEQYF. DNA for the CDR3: TGTGCCAGTAGTATCGTAGACAGCTACGAGCAGTACTTC.

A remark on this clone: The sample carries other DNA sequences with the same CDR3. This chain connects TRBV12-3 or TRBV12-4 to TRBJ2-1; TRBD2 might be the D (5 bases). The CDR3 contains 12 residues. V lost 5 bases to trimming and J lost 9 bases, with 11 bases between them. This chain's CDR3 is CASSPLAGEQFF. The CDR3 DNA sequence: TGTGCCAGCAGTCCTCTAGCCGGTGAGCAGTTCTTC.

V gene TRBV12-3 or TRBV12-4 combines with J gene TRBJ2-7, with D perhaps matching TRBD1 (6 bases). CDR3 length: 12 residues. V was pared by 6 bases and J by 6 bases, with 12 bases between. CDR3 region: CASSFRGFEQYF. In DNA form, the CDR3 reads TGTGCCAGCAGCTTCAGGGGTTTCGAGCAGTACTTC.

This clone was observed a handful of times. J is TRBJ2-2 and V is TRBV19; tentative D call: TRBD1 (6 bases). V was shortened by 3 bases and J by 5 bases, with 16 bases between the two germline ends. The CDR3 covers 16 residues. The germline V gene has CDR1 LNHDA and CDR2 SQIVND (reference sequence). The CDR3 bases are TGTGCCAGTAGTATTCGGGGCAGGGGCGGGACCGGGGAGCTGTTTTTT. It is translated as CASSIRGRGGTGELFF.

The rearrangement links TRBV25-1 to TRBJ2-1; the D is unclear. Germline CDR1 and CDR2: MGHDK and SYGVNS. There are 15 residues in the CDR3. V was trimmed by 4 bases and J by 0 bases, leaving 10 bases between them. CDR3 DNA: TGTGCCAGCAGTGGGAGTCAGAGCTCCTACAATGAGCAGTTCTTC. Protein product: CASSGSQSSYNEQFF.

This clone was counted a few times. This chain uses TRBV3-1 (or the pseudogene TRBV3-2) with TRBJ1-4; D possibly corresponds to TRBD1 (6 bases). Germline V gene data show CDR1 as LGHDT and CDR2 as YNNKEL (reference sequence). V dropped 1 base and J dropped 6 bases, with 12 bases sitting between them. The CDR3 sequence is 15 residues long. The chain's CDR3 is CASSQVSRGYEKLFF. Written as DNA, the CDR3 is TGTGCCAGCAGCCAAGTCAGTAGGGGGTATGAAAAACTGTTTTTT.

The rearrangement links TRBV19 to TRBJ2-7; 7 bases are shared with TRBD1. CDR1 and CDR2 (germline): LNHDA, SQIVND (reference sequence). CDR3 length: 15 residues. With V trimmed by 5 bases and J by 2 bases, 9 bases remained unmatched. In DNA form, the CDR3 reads TGTGCCAGTAGTGTAGGGGGCGTAGGAACCTACGAGCAGTACTTC. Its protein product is CASSVGGVGTYEQYF.

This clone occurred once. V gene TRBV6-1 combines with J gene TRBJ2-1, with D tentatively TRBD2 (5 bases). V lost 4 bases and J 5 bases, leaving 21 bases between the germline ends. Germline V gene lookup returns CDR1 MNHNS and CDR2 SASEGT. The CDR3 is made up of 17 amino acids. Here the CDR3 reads CASSGRGGRVRNNEQFF. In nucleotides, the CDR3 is TGTGCCAGCAGTGGCCGGGGTGGGCGGGTGCGCAACAATGAGCAGTTCTTC.

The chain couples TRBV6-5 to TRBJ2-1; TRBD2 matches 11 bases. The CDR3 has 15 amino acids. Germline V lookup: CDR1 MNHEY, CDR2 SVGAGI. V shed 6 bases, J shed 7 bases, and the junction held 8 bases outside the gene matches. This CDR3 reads CASRRLTSGSNEQFF. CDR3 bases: TGTGCCAGCAGACGCCTAACTAGCGGGAGTAATGAGCAGTTCTTC.

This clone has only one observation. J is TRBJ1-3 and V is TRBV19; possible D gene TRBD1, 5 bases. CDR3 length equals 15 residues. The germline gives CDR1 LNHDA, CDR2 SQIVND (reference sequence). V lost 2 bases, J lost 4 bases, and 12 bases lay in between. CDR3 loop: CASSINRGTGNTIYF. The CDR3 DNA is TGTGCCAGTAGTATAAATAGGGGTACCGGAAACACCATATATTTT. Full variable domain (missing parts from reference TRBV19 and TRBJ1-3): DGGITQSPKYLFRKEGQNVTLSCEQNLNHDAMYWYRQDPGQGLRLIYYSQIVNDFQKGDIAEGYSVSREKKESFPLTVTSAQKNPTAFYLCASSINRGTGNTIYFGEGSWLTVV.

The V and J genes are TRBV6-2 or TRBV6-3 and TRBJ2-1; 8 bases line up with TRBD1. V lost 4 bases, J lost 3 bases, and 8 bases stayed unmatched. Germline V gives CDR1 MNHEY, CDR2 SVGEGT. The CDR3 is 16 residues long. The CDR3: CASSFNPGGFYNEQFF. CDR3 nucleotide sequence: TGTGCCAGCAGTTTTAACCCAGGGGGCTTCTACAATGAGCAGTTCTTC.

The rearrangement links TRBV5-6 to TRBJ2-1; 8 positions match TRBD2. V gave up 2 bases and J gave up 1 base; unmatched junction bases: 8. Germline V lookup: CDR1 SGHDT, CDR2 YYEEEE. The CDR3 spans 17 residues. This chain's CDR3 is CASSFRRGAGSYNEQFF. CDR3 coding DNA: TGTGCCAGCAGCTTTAGGCGGGGGGCGGGTTCCTACAATGAGCAGTTCTTC.

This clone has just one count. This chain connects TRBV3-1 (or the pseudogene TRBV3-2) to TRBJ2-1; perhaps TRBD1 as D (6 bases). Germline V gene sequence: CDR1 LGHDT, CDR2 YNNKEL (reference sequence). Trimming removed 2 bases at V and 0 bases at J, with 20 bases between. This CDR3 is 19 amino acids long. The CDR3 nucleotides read TGTGCCAGCAGCCAAAAAACCCACCCGGGACAAAGCTCCTACAATGAGCAGTTCTTC. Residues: CASSQKTHPGQSSYNEQFF.

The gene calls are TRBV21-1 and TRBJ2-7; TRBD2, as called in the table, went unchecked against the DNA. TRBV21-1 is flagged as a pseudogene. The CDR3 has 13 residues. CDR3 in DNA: TGTGCCAGCGACCGACTAGCGGGAGACGAGCAGTACTTC. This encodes CASDRLAGDEQYF.

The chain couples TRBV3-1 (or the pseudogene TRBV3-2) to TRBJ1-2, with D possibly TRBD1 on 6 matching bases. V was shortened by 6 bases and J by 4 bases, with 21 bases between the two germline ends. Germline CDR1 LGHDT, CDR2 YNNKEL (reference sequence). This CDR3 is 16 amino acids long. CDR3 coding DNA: TGTGCCAGCAGTCCCGACCGAGGAAGGGGGGGCTATGGCTACACCTTC. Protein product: CASSPDRGRGGYGYTF.